This passage covers 12 T cell receptor beta chains from one sample sequenced in a study of identical twins. TCRdb reanalysed the 5' RACE reads using MiXCR and keeps one entry per CDR3 protein. Among some 500,000 distinct CDR3 sequences listed, over 8.5% were seen once. These same data were also listed under a study on yellow fever vaccine responses in identical twins.

The sample consisted of PBMCs. The receptors were sampled from a woman under 30 in good health.

J is TRBJ2-7 and V is TRBV5-1, with 8 bases matching TRBD1. V shed 4 bases and J 4 bases; nucleotides not matched to a gene: 10. Germline CDR1 reads SGHRS; CDR2 reads YFSETQ. The length of the CDR3 is 15 residues. The CDR3: CASSPRTGLEYEQYF. The CDR3 nucleotides read TGCGCCAGCAGCCCTCGGACAGGGTTGGAGTACGAGCAGTACTTC.

This clonotype was found a few times. This chain joins TRBV7-9 and TRBJ2-1; 8 nucleotides line up with TRBD2. CDR1 and CDR2 from the germline V gene are SEHNR and FQNEAQ (reference sequence). The CDR3 loop spans 16 amino acids. V shed 1 base and J 8 bases; nucleotides not matched to a gene: 10. The CDR3 DNA is TGTGCCAGCAGCTTAGACGTAACGGGAGGGGCAGATGAGCAGTTCTTC. Protein product: CASSLDVTGGADEQFF.

This clonotype was counted a few times. The gene calls are TRBV2 and TRBJ2-1, with D perhaps assigned TRBD1 or TRBD2 (5 bases each). V was clipped by 7 bases and J by 2 bases, with 18 bases between them. The CDR3 consists of 16 residues. The V gene's germline CDR1 is SNHLY and CDR2 FYNNEI. The CDR3, as DNA: TGTGCCAGCACCTCTGGGGGAATATTGCCCTACAATGAGCAGTTCTTC. It translates to CASTSGGILPYNEQFF.

This clonotype appeared many times. The V call is TRBV5-5, the J call TRBJ2-7; TRBD1 matches 7 bases. This CDR3 comprises 13 residues. Germline V gives CDR1 SGHKS, CDR2 YYEKEE (reference sequence). The junction had 9 bases not matched to a gene; V was cut back by 7 bases and J by 5 bases. The CDR3 nucleotides read TGTGCCAGCGGTGGGACAGAGAGGGACGAGCAGTACTTC. Translation: CASGGTERDEQYF.

This clonotype turned up a few times. Here the CDR3 DNA reads TGTGCCAGCAGTTTCTTAGATGTATTAGCGGGGGGGCCCGAGCAGTACTTC. It specifies CASSFLDVLAGGPEQYF. V usage is TRBV2 and J usage is TRBJ2-7, with 11 positions matching TRBD2. CDR3 length: 17 amino acids. V gave up 5 bases and J gave up 6 bases; unmatched junction bases: 15. Per germline, CDR1 SNHLY and CDR2 FYNNEI. Variable domain in full (rest from reference TRBV2 and TRBJ2-7): EPEVTQTPSHQVTQMGQEVILRCVPISNHLYFYWYRQILGQKVEFLVSFYNNEISEKSEIFDDQFSVERPDGSNFTLKIRSTKLEDSAMYFCASSFLDVLAGGPEQYFGPGTRLTVT.

This clonotype was seen many times. V and J are TRBV6-2 or TRBV6-3 and TRBJ2-1; the D is unclear. This CDR3 is 20 amino acids long. Germline V gene lookup returns CDR1 MNHEY and CDR2 SVGEGT. The V gene lost 2 bases and the J gene lost 0 bases, with 23 bases spanning the gap. The CDR3 sequence: CASSYPSFFESSSSYNEQFF. DNA for the CDR3: TGTGCCAGCAGTTACCCATCCTTCTTCGAATCCTCGAGCTCCTACAATGAGCAGTTCTTC.

The V and J genes are TRBV6-4 and TRBJ1-2, with no clear D. The V gene's germline CDR1 is MRHNA and CDR2 SNTAGT. The germline V and J ends were trimmed by 6 bases and 8 bases, with 16 bases remaining between them. CDR3 length: 13 amino acids. CDR3 coding DNA: TGTGCCAGCAGAGCGGGAGGGTTTAACGGCTACACCTTC. This encodes CASRAGGFNGYTF.

The chain combines TRBV11-1 with TRBJ2-1; 7 nucleotides match TRBD1. The CDR3 sequence is 18 residues long. V lost 5 bases to trimming and J lost 3 bases; unmatched junction nucleotides: 16. Germline V gives CDR1 SGHAT, CDR2 FQDESV (reference sequence). The CDR3 here is CASSPDDWDRGFYNEQFF. CDR3 coding DNA: TGTGCCAGCAGCCCAGACGACTGGGACAGAGGATTCTACAATGAGCAGTTCTTC.

The chain recombines TRBV19 with TRBJ2-4; 8 nucleotides line up with TRBD1. The CDR3 extends over 14 amino acids. The junction had 5 bases not matched to a gene; V was cut back by 4 bases and J by 6 bases. Germline CDR1 and CDR2: LNHDA and SQIVND (reference sequence). For the CDR3, the DNA is TGTGCCAGTAGTAAGGGCCAGGGGGCAAACATTCAGTACTTC. Its translation: CASSKGQGANIQYF.

This clonotype was counted many times. The chain uses TRBV4-3 and TRBJ2-2; D gene ambiguous. Trimming cost V 0 bases and J 6 bases, with 8 bases left between them. The CDR3 runs to 14 residues. The germline gives CDR1 LGHNA, CDR2 YSLEER. The CDR3 spells CASSQDPIPGELFF. In nucleotides, the CDR3 is TGCGCCAGCAGCCAAGATCCAATCCCCGGGGAGCTGTTTTTT.

The chain has TRBV19 and TRBJ2-7, with D perhaps being TRBD1 or TRBD2 (6 bases each). Germline CDR1 is LNHDA and CDR2 is SQIVND (reference sequence). Between the trimmed V and J ends, which lost 3 bases and 4 bases, there was a span of 16 bases. The CDR3 is 15 residues long. CDR3 in DNA: TGTGCCAGTAGTATGGCAGGGGCAGGACTATACGAGCAGTACTTC. It encodes CASSMAGAGLYEQYF.

Concerning this clonotype: Germline is not matched at one junction end, which may reflect a read error. The chain joins TRBV6-1 to TRBJ2-1, with TRBD1 matching over 10 bases. Germline loops: CDR1 MNHNS, CDR2 SASEGT. The length of the CDR3 is 15 residues. The CDR3 loop is CASSPTGGSYNEQLF. For the CDR3, the DNA is TGTGCCAGCAGCCCGACAGGGGGCTCCTACAATGAGCAGCTCTTC.